The 14 T cell receptor beta chains given below trace back to one sample, sequenced in a study of kidney transplant recipient with SARS-CoV-2 infection. TCRdb independently ran MiXCR on the reads; one entry per CDR3 protein. The data contain about 240,000 distinct CDR3 sequences, about 30% of them singletons. Source: a blood sample, taken at baseline and around day 110 from a kidney transplant recipient. The receptor set was obtained from a young adult male patient who had COVID-19 and was a kidney transplant recipient. The graft donor may be the source of some T cells.

The chain has TRBV11-3 and TRBJ2-5; D might be TRBD2 (7 bases). This CDR3 contains 16 residues. V dropped 2 bases and J dropped 4 bases, with 17 bases sitting between them. The germline CDR1 and CDR2 sequences are SGHNT and YENEEA. The CDR3 loop reads CASSLMRLGGAETQYF. Written as DNA, the CDR3 is TGTGCCAGCAGCTTAATGAGACTTGGGGGGGCAGAGACCCAGTACTTC.

About this clonotype: A much bigger clone sits one base away, suggesting this may be a read error. The chain is built from TRBV18 and TRBJ2-2; 12 bases match TRBD2. Germline CDR1 KGHSH, CDR2 LQKENI. The CDR3 length is 18 residues. CDR3 sequence reads: CASSPGIAGLAGTGGLFF. For the CDR3, the DNA is TGTGCCAGCTCACCAGGAATTGCGGGACTAGCGGGCACCGGGGGGCTGTTTTTT.

For this clonotype: Given a much more abundant clone one base away, this may be a read error. Here the CDR3 DNA reads TGTGCCAGCGGCCCGACAGGGGTGTCCTACGAGCAGTACTTC. Translating it yields CASGPTGVSYEQYF. This sequence joins TRBV6-1 and TRBJ2-7; 8 nucleotides line up with TRBD1. CDR3 size: 14 residues. CDR1 and CDR2 (germline): MNHNS, SASEGT. J gave up 1 base and V 8 bases, and 7 bases lay outside the gene matches.

As for this clonotype: A read error is possible here, since a much larger clone lies one base away. The chain carries TRBV5-1 and TRBJ1-3; 9 bases match TRBD1. CDR1 is SGHRS, CDR2 YFSETQ, per germline. The CDR3 runs 16 residues. The CDR3 here is CASSRQGVLGGDTIYF. The CDR3 DNA follows: TGCGCCAGCAGCCGACAGGGGGTCCTCGGTGGAGACACCATATATTTT.

This clonotype has at least ten counts. The rearrangement uses TRBV20-1 and TRBJ2-7; 11 bases map to TRBD1. Germline trimming cut 0 bases from V and 2 bases from J; bases unmatched to any gene: 24. Germline CDR1 is DFQATT and CDR2 is SNEGSKA (reference sequence). This CDR3 has 22 amino acids. Here the CDR3 DNA reads TGCAGTGCTAGAGATGTCCTACCCCGTCCCGGACAGGGGGCGAGAAATACCTACGAGCAGTACTTC. Protein product: CSARDVLPRPGQGARNTYEQYF.

A remark on this clonotype: A much larger clone differs from this one at a single base, so this may be a read error. As DNA, the CDR3 is TGTGCCAGTAGTCGGGAGGAACAGCCGACTCCTAACTATGGCTACACCTTC. Translated, it gives CASSREEQPTPNYGYTF. The chain combines TRBV19 with TRBJ1-2; D is ambiguous. Between the trimmed V and J ends, which lost 5 bases and 0 bases, there was a span of 19 bases. The CDR3 length is 17 residues. Per the germline V gene, CDR1 is LNHDA and CDR2 is SQIVND (reference sequence).

This clonotype was seen repeatedly, ten times or more. V gene TRBV25-1 combines with J gene TRBJ2-5; D is undetermined. Trimming pared 3 bases from V and 2 bases from J, leaving 10 bases between. Germline lookup yields CDR1 MGHDK and CDR2 SYGVNS. This CDR3 contains 14 residues. CDR3 region: CASSDERPQETQYF. In nucleotides, the CDR3 is TGTGCCAGCAGTGATGAGAGGCCACAAGAGACCCAGTACTTC.

This clonotype occurred many times. This sequence joins TRBV7-1 and TRBJ1-2; D gene unclear. TRBV7-1 is known as an ORF, though its function is uncertain. The CDR3 runs 17 residues. Deletions cut 5 bases from V and 4 bases from J, with 23 bases between. This CDR3 is CASSHCNHEGKTYGYTF. Written as DNA, the CDR3 is TGTGCCAGCAGCCACTGTAATCACGAGGGAAAGACCTATGGCTACACCTTC.

This clonotype was observed many times. In DNA, the CDR3 is TGTGCCAGCAGTTGGAATCGGCCTTACGGAAAGACCTATGGCTACACCTTC. It encodes CASSWNRPYGKTYGYTF. V and J are TRBV6-9 and TRBJ1-2; D is unclear. V lost 4 bases, J lost 4 bases, and 22 bases lay in between. Germline V gene sequence: CDR1 MNHGY, CDR2 SVAAGI. CDR3 length equals 17 residues.

This clonotype was counted ten times or more. This sequence joins TRBV12-3 or TRBV12-4 and TRBJ1-2; D is ambiguous. This CDR3 contains 17 residues. Trimming took off 5 bases at V and 4 bases at J, with 23 bases between the two ends. The CDR3 is CASSLLRSFRKTYGYTF. The CDR3 DNA follows: TGTGCCAGCAGTCTGTTACGCAGCTTCCGAAAGACCTATGGCTACACCTTC.

The gene calls are TRBV27 and TRBJ1-6; D gene uncertain. Germline CDR1 and CDR2: MNHEY and SMNVEV (reference sequence). The CDR3 sequence is 17 residues long. The ends were cut back, 7 bases at V and 4 bases at J, with 20 bases in the middle. The CDR3 sequence is CASNSDQVSVYNSPLHF. The CDR3 DNA follows: TGTGCCAGCAATTCGGATCAAGTCTCGGTGTATAATTCACCCCTCCACTTT.

This clonotype occurred many times. The chain joins TRBV7-2 to TRBJ1-2, with D hard to call. The CDR3 extends over 17 amino acids. V lost 5 bases and J 4 bases, leaving 23 bases between the germline ends. Germline loops: CDR1 SGHTA, CDR2 FQGNSA. The DNA for the CDR3 is TGTGCCAGCAGCGATTGCATCAGAGACGGAAAGACCTATGGCTACACCTTC. Protein: CASSDCIRDGKTYGYTF.

This clonotype was seen at least ten times. The chain has TRBV7-9 and TRBJ1-1; no clear D. The CDR3 spans 14 residues. Germline V gives CDR1 SEHNR, CDR2 FQNEAQ (reference sequence). The V end was cut by 3 bases, the J end by 1 base, with 9 bases between. The CDR3 DNA is TGTGCCAGCAGCTTGGTGAGAGGGAACACTGAAGCTTTCTTT. It translates to CASSLVRGNTEAFF.

This clonotype was detected many times. This chain joins TRBV3-1 and TRBJ2-2; D call uncertain. Germline V gene data show CDR1 as LGHDT and CDR2 as YNNKEL (reference sequence). This CDR3 spans 18 amino acids. Trimming stripped 5 bases from V and 5 bases from J, with 24 bases between. The CDR3 reads CASSESYPISGLTGELFF. CDR3 sequence (DNA): TGTGCCAGCAGCGAAAGCTATCCCATTTCAGGCTTGACCGGGGAGCTGTTTTTT.